This TCR beta chain was recovered during a study of T cells in Graves' hyperthyroidism and ophthalmopathy (dated by TCRdb to about 2019). For the wider study: Peripheral blood samples were taken at the time of initial diagnosis, prior to any treatment. To identify TCR V-J signatures that set the groups apart, the researchers used a discovery cohort of about a hundred patients, made up of fewer than 50 with Graves' ophthalmopathy and 57 with stable Graves' hyperthyroidism. Prospective prediction of ophthalmopathy was tested in an independent validation cohort consisting of 18 to 20 hyperthyroidism patients and around 16 patients who later progressed to ophthalmopathy. For training and testing, the 100 or so patients in the discovery cohort were randomly divided in a 7:3 ratio. The study also compared thyroid tissue and blood T-cell repertoires from about six Graves' hyperthyroidism patients. Once sampling was done, hyperthyroidism patients were given methimazole at a starting dose of 30 mg daily, whereas ophthalmopathy patients were given high-dose intravenous methylprednisolone. The paper reports TCR Vbeta CDR3 sequencing of over 130 peripheral blood samples: under 45 ophthalmopathy, under 80 hyperthyroidism and approximately 17 progressor patients.

Study-level results and caveats: A 13 V-J signature model separated ophthalmopathy from stable hyperthyroidism, with over 85% sensitivity and about 81% specificity in cross-validation and 80%/75% in testing. Sample size was not statistically predetermined, and investigators were not blinded to group allocation. Most expanded thyroid clonotypes (frequency above 0.001) were also detected in blood, a finding suggesting that blood repertoires may reflect thyroid immune responses. In validation, the model predicted progression to ophthalmopathy with 60% to 71% sensitivity and roughly 72% specificity, a median of 6.5 months before onset.

Inclusive of the bounding cysteine and phenylalanine, the CDR3 is 15 residues long. The read is trimmed to its CDR3 DNA, 45 bases read in frame from base 1. The junction shows trimming of 6 bases on V and 3 bases on J, plus 15 bases between the germline ends. Based on the germline V gene (reference sequence), the CDR1 and CDR2 sequences are SEHNR and FQNEAQ. Turning to this clonotype: What antigen it recognizes has not been identified. Qualities for individual bases were not recorded, and no much larger clone is one base off.

Stable Graves' hyperthyroidism was defined as the absence of progression to ophthalmopathy over 18 months of follow-up. The hyperthyroidism patients were between 18 and 65 years old and newly diagnosed, with a disease duration of less than 2 months. The study excluded patients with uncontrolled infections, other autoimmune diseases, pregnancy or lactation. Clinical symptoms, serum thyroxine and TRAb, thyroid ultrasound, and orbital computed tomography formed the basis for the diagnoses. PBMCs were isolated from 8 to 10 ml of fresh peripheral blood by Ficoll-Paque density gradient centrifugation. Total RNA was extracted with Trizol reagent, and quality was checked on an Agilent 2100 Bioanalyzer. Amplification of TCR beta CDR3 regions was carried out from RNA transcripts. The first round of RT-PCR for the TCR CDR3 was performed with the HTBI primer set and the Qiagen OneStep RT-PCR kit. Libraries were constructed in a second round of multiplex PCR, after which size selection and purification were performed. Libraries were sequenced paired-end with 100 bp reads on an Illumina HiSeq2000. Per the source publication's procedure: SOAPnuke was used to process the raw data, throwing out any read that contained adapters or uncalled bases, had a mean Phred below 15, or lacked an exact constant-primer or identifier match. COPE v1.2.5 was used to merge high-quality paired reads, and clonotypes were defined as unique nucleotide sequences. Clonotypes were aligned to IMGT TRBV, TRBD and TRBJ reference segments using MiTCR v1.1. Analysis was restricted to V-J combinations with a frequency above 0.0001, which covered over 98% of repertoires. The TCS score was defined as the ratio of F50 (clonal expansion) to E x V (chaos), calculated using BLOSUM62-based TCRdist between CDR3 peptides within each V-J. Welch's t-statistics and random forest reduced around 550 V-J features to fewer than 15, which were used in a naive Bayes classifier (R e1071). Thyroid-blood repertoire similarity was quantified with the Morisita-Horn index. TCRdb applied fastp at Q25 and MiXCR to the public reads, then kept only in-frame beta chains. Every entry covers one CDR3 protein and lists the most common genes and DNA from its rows. V and J calls and clone size were set by TCRdb, not the authors. In this sample the table shows hundreds of thousands of distinct CDR3 sequences, about a third of which occur a single time. Around 30% of the sample is in the top ten clones.

Material for sequencing was blood. The V and J segments used are TRBV7-9 and TRBJ1-5; TRBD1 is a possible D gene, resting on 5 matching bases. This TCR was sampled from a middle-aged woman with Graves' hyperthyroidism. The DNA reads as follows: TGTGCCAGCAGTTTACACAGACAGTCCAATCAGCCCCAGCATTTT. This codes for CASSLHRQSNQPQHF.